This TCR beta chain was retrieved from a study of regulatory T cells in long-lasting Graves disease. Time point noted: newly diagnosed GD, antithyroid drugs for less than 3 months. Making the TCR library involved RNA that had been extracted from PBMCs. Relying on iRepertoire HTBI primers and Arm-PCR of CDR3 regions, the team built TCR beta libraries. TCRdb itself ran the multiplex PCR reads through MiXCR, one entry per CDR3 protein. The repertoire includes 540,000 or so distinct CDR3 sequences, roughly 12% of them detected once, and over 7.5% sits in the top ten. This clonotype was seen repeatedly, ten times or more. The CDR3 is made up of 16 amino acids. Losses at the gene ends were 3 bases for V and 3 bases for J; bases not matched to a gene: 10. CDR1 is ENHRY, CDR2 SYGVKD, per germline. This sample also belongs to another study, concerning T cells in Graves' hyperthyroidism and ophthalmopathy. According to that study: Participants, patients aged 18 to 65, had newly diagnosed hyperthyroidism with a duration under 2 months. Peripheral blood also featured most of the thyroid clonotypes expanded above 0.001.

The sequencing used peripheral blood mononuclear cells (PBMCs), collected at new diagnosis, from a patient treated with antithyroid drugs. V usage is TRBV10-3 and J usage is TRBJ2-7; 8 positions agree with TRBD1. This clonotype was sampled from a man in his thirties or forties with Graves disease. The CDR3 sequence: CAISDPRDRSLYEQYF. Written as DNA, the CDR3 is TGTGCCATCAGTGACCCCCGGGACAGGAGCCTCTACGAGCAGTACTTC.